A few counts support the clone carrying this T cell receptor beta chain. What it recognizes is unknown. This entry belongs to a study of PD-1 blockade in classical Hodgkin lymphoma. Findings and limits, study-wide: Repertoire differences have undefined causes, possibly disease activity or prior therapy. Some patients began nivolumab under 1 year after ASCT. These patients were excluded from later analyses.

The CDR3 is made up of 15 amino acids. Germline V CDR1 and CDR2: KGHSH, LQKENI. Trimming shortened V by 1 base and J by 3 bases, and 10 bases separated the two germline ends. Stated time point: cycle 4 day 1 (C4D1), after around six weeks of nivolumab. Each patient relapsed following autologous stem cell transplantation, and prior brentuximab vedotin exposure differed. Repertoires were generated with immunoSEQ multiplex PCR, while TCRdb's copy carries only in-frame clones and drops some. The sample records approximately 65,000 clones, over 85% being singletons. The sequence was obtained from a human donor with classical Hodgkin lymphoma. The V gene is TRBV18, the J gene TRBJ1-5; D unresolved. Sequencing used peripheral blood mononuclear cells (PBMCs), obtained before the fourth cycle of nivolumab. The CDR3 DNA is TGTGCCAGCTCACCACAGGGTTCGAACAATCAGCCCCAGCATTTT. The encoded protein is CASSPQGSNNQPQHF.